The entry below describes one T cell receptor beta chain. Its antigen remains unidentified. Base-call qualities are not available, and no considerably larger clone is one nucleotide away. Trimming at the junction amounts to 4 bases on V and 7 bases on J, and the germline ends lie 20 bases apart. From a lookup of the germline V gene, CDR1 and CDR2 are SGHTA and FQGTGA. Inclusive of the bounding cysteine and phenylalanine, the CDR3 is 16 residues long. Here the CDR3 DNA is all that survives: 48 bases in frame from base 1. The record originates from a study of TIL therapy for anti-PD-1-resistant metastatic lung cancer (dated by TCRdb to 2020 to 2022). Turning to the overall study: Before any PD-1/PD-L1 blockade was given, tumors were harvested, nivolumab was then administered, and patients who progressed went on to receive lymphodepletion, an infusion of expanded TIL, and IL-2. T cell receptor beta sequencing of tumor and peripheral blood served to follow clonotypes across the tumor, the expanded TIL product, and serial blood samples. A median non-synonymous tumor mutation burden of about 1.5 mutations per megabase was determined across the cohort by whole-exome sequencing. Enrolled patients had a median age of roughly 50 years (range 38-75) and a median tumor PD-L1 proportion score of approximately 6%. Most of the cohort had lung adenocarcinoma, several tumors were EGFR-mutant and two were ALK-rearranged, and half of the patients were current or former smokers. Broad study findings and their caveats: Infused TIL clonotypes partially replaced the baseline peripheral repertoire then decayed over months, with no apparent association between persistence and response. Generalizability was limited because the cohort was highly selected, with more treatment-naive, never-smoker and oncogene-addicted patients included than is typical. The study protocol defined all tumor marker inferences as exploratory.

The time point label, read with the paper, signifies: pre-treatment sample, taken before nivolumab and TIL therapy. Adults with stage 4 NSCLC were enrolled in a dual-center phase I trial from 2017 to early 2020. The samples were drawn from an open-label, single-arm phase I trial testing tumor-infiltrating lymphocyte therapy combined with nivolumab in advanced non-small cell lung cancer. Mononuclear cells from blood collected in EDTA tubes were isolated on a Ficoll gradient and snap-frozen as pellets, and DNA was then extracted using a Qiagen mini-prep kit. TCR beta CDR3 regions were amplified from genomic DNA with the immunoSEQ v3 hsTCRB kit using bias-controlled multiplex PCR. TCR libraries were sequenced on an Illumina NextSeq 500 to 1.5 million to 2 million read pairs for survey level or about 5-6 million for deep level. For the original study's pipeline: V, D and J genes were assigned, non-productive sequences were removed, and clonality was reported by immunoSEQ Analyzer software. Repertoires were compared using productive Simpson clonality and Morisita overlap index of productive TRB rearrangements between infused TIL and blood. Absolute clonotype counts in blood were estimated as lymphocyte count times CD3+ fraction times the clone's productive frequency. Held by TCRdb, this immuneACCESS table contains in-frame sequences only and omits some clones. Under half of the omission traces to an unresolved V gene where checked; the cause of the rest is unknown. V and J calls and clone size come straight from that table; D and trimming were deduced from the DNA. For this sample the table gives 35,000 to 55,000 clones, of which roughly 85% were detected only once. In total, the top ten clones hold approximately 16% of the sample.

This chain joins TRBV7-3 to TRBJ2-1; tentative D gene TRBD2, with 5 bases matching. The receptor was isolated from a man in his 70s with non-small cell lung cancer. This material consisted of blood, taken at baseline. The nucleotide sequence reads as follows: TGTGCCAGCAGCTCTAGGATACCCCCCGGGGTGAATGAGCAGTTCTTC. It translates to CASSSRIPPGVNEQFF.